This TCR beta chain stems from a study of control samples from healthy donors and cancer patients. The V gene's germline CDR1 is SQVTM and CDR2 ANQGSEA. CDR3 length: 16 residues. V gave up 4 bases and J gave up 4 bases; unmatched junction bases: 13. The protocol was immunoSEQ multiplex PCR, while the TCRdb copy is restricted to in-frame clones and leaves out a portion. The data show about 84,000 clones, roughly 84% seen once. The TCR originated in a man aged 55 to 70 with head and neck cancer. The chain carries TRBV29-1 and TRBJ2-7; 10 nucleotides align to TRBD1. The material sequenced was PBMCs. CDR3 in DNA: TGCAGCGTTGTTGGGACAGGGGCCAGTTCGGCGTACGAGCAGTACTTC. Its translation is CSVVGTGASSAYEQYF.